Following are 9 T cell receptor beta chains from one sample sequenced in a study of blood T cell repertoires in COVID-19. Repertoires were generated with immunoSEQ multiplex PCR, while TCRdb's copy carries only in-frame clones and drops some. The sample includes 200,000 to 300,000 clones, roughly 83% of them seen just once. Material for sequencing was peripheral blood. Source of these receptors: an elderly man with acute or convalescent COVID-19.

The rearrangement joins TRBV6-5 to TRBJ2-4; 9 bases are a match to TRBD1. The CDR3 runs to 14 residues. Germline-derived CDR1 and CDR2 are MNHEY and SVGAGI. The J segment lost 5 bases and the V segment lost 8 bases, leaving 7 bases of the junction unmatched. The CDR3 is CASLDRGGENIQYF. The CDR3 DNA follows: TGTGCCAGCTTGGACAGGGGAGGCGAAAACATTCAGTACTTC.

Worth noting for this clone: In the same sample, other DNA sequences code for this CDR3. V usage is TRBV4-2 and J usage is TRBJ1-2, with D maybe TRBD1 (6 bases). V was pared by 0 bases and J by 3 bases, with 11 bases between. The CDR3 runs to 15 residues. CDR1 is LGHNA, CDR2 YNFKEQ, per germline. The CDR3 nucleotides read TGTGCCAGCAGCCAAGAATGGGGGCAGCACTATGGCTACACCTTC. Translating it yields CASSQEWGQHYGYTF.

This chain links TRBV28 with TRBJ2-7; D might be TRBD1 (6 bases). V lost 4 bases and J lost 5, with 18 bases in between. The CDR3 has 15 residues. Germline V gene data show CDR1 as MDHEN and CDR2 as SYDVKM. As DNA, the CDR3 is TGTGCCAGCAGTTGGGGCACAGGGATTCCAAACGAGCAGTACTTC. It is translated as CASSWGTGIPNEQYF.

The genes are TRBV30 and TRBJ2-2, with a possible D match to TRBD2 (6 bases). V was cut by 3 bases and J by 2 bases, with 19 bases left in between. The CDR3 runs 17 residues. Germline lookup yields CDR1 GTSNPN and CDR2 SVGIG (reference sequence). Here the CDR3 reads CAWRGSVGRRNTGELFF. CDR3 DNA: TGTGCCTGGAGGGGTTCGGTCGGGAGACGAAACACCGGGGAGCTGTTTTTT.

The chain employs TRBV10-3 and TRBJ2-1; TRBD2 aligns across 7 bases. The CDR3 length is 15 residues. The germline V gene encodes CDR1 ENHRY and CDR2 SYGVKD. V shed 8 bases and J 8 bases; nucleotides not matched to a gene: 15. The CDR3 bases are TGTGCCATCGGGGCGGGAGAGGTCTGGGTGGATGAGCAGTTCTTC. Amino acid sequence: CAIGAGEVWVDEQFF.

V and J are TRBV6-5 and TRBJ1-2; the match to TRBD1 covers 9 bases. The CDR3 length is 14 residues. V trimming: 5 bases; J trimming: 8 bases; junction bases outside the gene matches: 9. Germline V gene sequence: CDR1 MNHEY, CDR2 SVGAGI. CDR3 coding DNA: TGTGCCAGCAGTCTTACAGGGGGCATAAGCGGCTACACCTTC. This gives the protein CASSLTGGISGYTF.

This clone was recorded only once. This chain uses TRBV7-8 with TRBJ2-7; D ambiguous. The CDR3 is 11 amino acids. Deletions cut 5 bases from V and 6 bases from J, with 8 bases between. CDR1 and CDR2 (germline): SGHVS, FQNEAQ. CDR3 DNA sequence: TGTGCCAGCAGCCTCCACTCCGAGCAGTACTTC. Its protein is CASSLHSEQYF.

The chain couples TRBV5-5 to TRBJ2-5; D is uncertain. The CDR3 covers 13 residues. Germline V CDR1 and CDR2: SGHKS, YYEKEE (reference sequence). Trimming removed 4 bases from V and 0 bases from J, with 7 bases in between. CDR3 nucleotides: TGTGCCAGCAGCCCCGGAGACCAAGAGACCCAGTACTTC. It yields the protein CASSPGDQETQYF.

V usage is TRBV2 and J usage is TRBJ1-1, with 7 bases that match TRBD1. CDR1 and CDR2 from the germline V gene are SNHLY and FYNNEI. The V and J ends lost 8 bases and 11 bases, in that order; junction bases with no gene match: 8. There are 11 residues in the CDR3. The CDR3, as DNA: TGTGCCAGCTTCGACAGGGTTTCGGCTTTCTTT. Translated, it gives CASFDRVSAFF.